This T cell receptor beta chain stems from a study of post-analysis software for immune sequencing data. Findings of the study overall: Controls showed lower frequencies than patients for several TRBV segments, and TRBV5-6, TRBV5-1 and TRBV20-1 were among these.

Points on this clonotype: Antigen unknown.

The library was made from cDNA and included unique molecular identifiers. TCRdb fed the PCR reads into MiXCR, producing one record per CDR3 protein. The table includes some 800,000 distinct CDR3 sequences, around 45% detected once. The V gene's germline CDR1 is DFQATT and CDR2 SNEGSKA (reference sequence). The CDR3 totals 14 residues. Trimming took off 7 bases at V and 0 bases at J, with 16 bases between the two ends. The rearrangement joins TRBV20-1 to TRBJ2-7; perhaps TRBD2 as D (5 bases). This sequence was found in a girl between 5 and 17 years old with multiple sclerosis. The sequencing input was blood. CDR3 protein: CSGLGGYSSYEQYF. The CDR3 coding sequence is TGCAGTGGTCTCGGCGGGTACAGCTCCTACGAGCAGTACTTC.